This TCR beta chain stems from a study of lymphopenia after photon versus proton radiotherapy. Study results and caveats: After the lymphocyte nadir, photon-treated repertoires showed oligoclonal expansion, especially of CD8+ Temra cells.

Comments on this clone: What it binds is unknown.

Assay: immunoSEQ multiplex PCR; the TCRdb copy retains only in-frame clones and omits some. The data contain almost 25,000 clones, about 82% of them singletons. The TCR was taken from a woman in her sixties or seventies with pancreatic cancer. Sequenced material: peripheral blood, taken from a patient treated with proton-based radiotherapy.

DNA of the CDR3: TGCGCCAGCAGCCCGAGGGCGGGGGTCTCCTACAATGAGCAGTTCTTC. Translated: CASSPRAGVSYNEQFF. This chain links TRBV4-3 with TRBJ2-1, with 7 bases lining up with TRBD2. Germline CDR1 LGHNA, CDR2 YSLEER. The CDR3 is 16 amino acids. J was trimmed by 0 bases and V by 4 bases; bases with no gene match: 6.